Below are 23 T cell receptor beta chains sequenced from a single sample in a study of T cell repertoires in cytomegalovirus infection. MiXCR, run by TCRdb on the reads, gives a single entry per CDR3 protein. The sample has approximately 1,000,000 distinct CDR3 sequences; 25% to 40% are singletons. These receptors' antigens are unknown. Here the sequenced sample was cultured CD8+ T cells from PBMCs, taken from culture after CMV antigen stimulation. These receptors all stem from a human donor in good health (CMV status not recorded). Some clones in this sample may be carry-over from other donors' samples.

This rearrangement joins TRBV27 to TRBJ1-5; a weak D match, TRBD1 (6 bases). The germline V gene encodes CDR1 MNHEY and CDR2 SMNVEV (reference sequence). The V gene lost 7 bases and the J gene lost 1 base, with 17 bases spanning the gap. The CDR3 loop spans 16 amino acids. CDR3 amino acids: CASKEQGPLSNQPQHF. The CDR3 DNA reads TGTGCCAGCAAAGAACAGGGCCCCTTGAGCAATCAGCCCCAGCATTTT.

The sample holds a few counts of this clonotype. In nucleotides, the CDR3 is TGTGCCAGCAGGGACAGGGAGATCTACGAGCAGTACGTC. Encoded protein: CASRDREIYEQYV. The chain uses TRBV28 and TRBJ2-7; 8 bases match TRBD1. CDR3 length: 13 amino acids. Germline V gene sequence: CDR1 MDHEN, CDR2 SYDVKM. The J segment lost 3 bases and the V segment lost 6 bases, leaving 4 bases of the junction unmatched.

This clonotype was detected only a few times. The rearrangement joins TRBV12-3 or TRBV12-4 to TRBJ2-4; a possible D gene is TRBD1 (5 bases). CDR3 size: 16 residues. Trimming removed 1 base at V and 0 bases at J, with 10 bases between. The CDR3 here is CASSLGRQLAKNIQYF. Written as DNA, the CDR3 is TGTGCCAGCAGTTTAGGAAGACAGCTAGCCAAAAACATTCAGTACTTC.

This clonotype has a handful of counts. The chain has TRBV11-3 and TRBJ2-1; D uncertain. The V and J ends lost 0 bases and 6 bases respectively, with 6 bases between them. This CDR3 has 13 amino acids. Germline CDR1 reads SGHNT; CDR2 reads YENEEA. The CDR3 DNA follows: TGTGCCAGCAGCTTAGACATGGCCAATGAGCAGTTCTTC. Translated, it gives CASSLDMANEQFF. The whole variable domain, remainder taken from reference TRBV11-3 and TRBJ2-1, is EAGVVQSPRYKIIEKKQPVAFWCNPISGHNTLYWYLQNLGQGPELLIRYENEEAVDDSQLPKDRFSAERLKGVDSTLKIQPAELGDSAVYLCASSLDMANEQFFGPGTRLTVL.

As for this clonotype: Since the CDR3 does not end with the conserved phenylalanine or tryptophan, this likely comes from a read error. The chain couples TRBV19 to TRBJ1-2; no clear D. CDR1 and CDR2 (germline): LNHDA, SQIVND (reference sequence). The CDR3 is made up of 14 amino acids. Trimming took off 7 bases at V and 5 bases at J, with 17 bases between the two ends. The CDR3 loop is CASISSRTLYGYTY. CDR3 sequence (DNA): TGTGCCAGTATTTCGAGCAGGACTCTATATGGCTACACCTAC.

Remarks on this clonotype: This may be a read error: a much more frequent sequence differs by one nucleotide. The gene calls are TRBV7-2 and TRBJ1-2; the D is unclear. Trimming removed 0 bases at V and 1 base at J, with 9 bases between. CDR1 and CDR2 from the germline V gene are SGHTA and FQGNSA. This CDR3 is 15 amino acids long. DNA of the CDR3: TGTGCCAGCAGCTTAGCGCCGGTAGATAACTATGGCTACACCTTC. It encodes CASSLAPVDNYGYTF.

This clonotype came up a few times. The J gene is TRBJ1-1, the V gene TRBV27, with TRBD1 as a possible D gene (5 bases). This CDR3 is built from 14 residues. V gave up 7 bases and J gave up 4 bases, with 16 bases separating them. The germline gives CDR1 MNHEY, CDR2 SMNVEV (reference sequence). CDR3 coding DNA: TGTGCCAGCACTCCGGGACTGCCGGCCACTGAAGCTTTCTTT. Its protein product is CASTPGLPATEAFF.

This clonotype was seen more than once but under ten times. The gene calls are TRBV6-2 or TRBV6-3 and TRBJ2-2, with D maybe TRBD1 (6 bases). CDR3 length: 15 amino acids. Germline V gene sequence: CDR1 MNHEY, CDR2 SVGEGT. V lost 6 bases and J lost 4, with 15 bases in between. The CDR3 reads CASSWGHSGTGELFF. The CDR3 nucleotides read TGTGCCAGCAGCTGGGGACACTCGGGCACCGGGGAGCTGTTTTTT.

The chain links TRBV6-5 to TRBJ2-5; TRBD1 aligns across 7 bases. The ends lost 5 bases at V and 1 base at J; junction bases unmatched: 7. The CDR3 is 15 residues long. Germline assignment: CDR1 MNHEY and CDR2 SVGAGI. The DNA of the CDR3 is TGTGCCAGCAGTACCCCCCGGGACAGCCAAGAGACCCAGTACTTC. It translates to CASSTPRDSQETQYF.

With respect to this clonotype: A read error may explain this, as a much larger clone is one base away. The chain joins TRBV7-7 to TRBJ2-2, with D perhaps TRBD1 or TRBD2 (6 bases each). The germline CDR1 and CDR2 sequences are SSHAT and FNYEAQ (reference sequence). This CDR3 is built from 18 residues. For the CDR3, the DNA is TGTGCTAGCAGTCCCATGCCTGGGGGGCCTTTGAACACCAGGGAGCTGTTTTTT. It encodes CASSPMPGGPLNTRELFF.

The chain is built from TRBV2 and TRBJ2-1; 8 bases fit TRBD2. J was trimmed by 6 bases and V by 6 bases; bases with no gene match: 10. The CDR3 has 15 residues. The germline V gene has CDR1 SNHLY and CDR2 FYNNEI. The CDR3 region is CASSGLASTINEQFF. CDR3 DNA sequence: TGTGCCAGCAGCGGACTAGCCTCCACTATCAATGAGCAGTTCTTC.

Worth noting for this clonotype: A read error may be the cause here, since a much bigger clone is one base away. The V gene is TRBV4-1, the J gene TRBJ2-5; no clear D. CDR3 length: 11 residues. Germline assignment: CDR1 MGHRA and CDR2 YSYEKL. CDR3 sequence (DNA): TGCACCAGCAAGGCCGGGGAGACCCAGTACTTC. This encodes CTSKAGETQYF.

This chain links TRBV7-6 with TRBJ2-3; TRBD1 aligns across 9 bases. The CDR3 runs to 15 residues. Germline CDR1 is SGHVS and CDR2 is FNYEAQ. V was pared by 5 bases and J by 6 bases, with 9 bases of the junction left unmatched. CDR3 in DNA: TGTGCCAGCAGCATGACAGGGGGGATTGGTGATACGCAGTATTTT. Translation gives CASSMTGGIGDTQYF.

This clonotype was recorded a few times. The chain combines TRBV12-3 or TRBV12-4 with TRBJ1-5; 9 positions match TRBD1. The CDR3 extends over 14 amino acids. Trimming took 5 bases from V and 5 from J; bases not matched to a gene: 4. CDR3 amino acids: CASSRDRVDQPQHF. The CDR3 nucleotides read TGTGCCAGCAGTCGGGACAGGGTGGATCAGCCCCAGCATTTT.

This clonotype was recorded a few times. J is TRBJ2-3 and V is TRBV10-3; TRBD2 aligns across 9 bases. CDR1 is ENHRY and CDR2 is SYGVKD in the germline V gene. CDR3 length: 16 amino acids. The ends lost 3 bases at V and 3 bases at J; junction bases unmatched: 7. DNA of the CDR3: TGTGCCATCAGTGACCCTAGCGGGGAGGCAACAGATACGCAGTATTTT. Protein product: CAISDPSGEATDTQYF.

The chain uses TRBV24-1 and TRBJ1-5, with D possibly being TRBD1 (5 bases). Germline CDR1 is KGHDR and CDR2 is SFDVKD. The V gene lost 5 bases and the J gene lost 7 bases, with 11 bases spanning the gap. The CDR3 is made up of 13 amino acids. Here the CDR3 reads CATSAGFKQPQHF. CDR3 nucleotides: TGTGCCACCAGTGCAGGGTTTAAACAGCCCCAGCATTTT.

This clonotype showed up just once. A much larger clonotype is one base distant, so this may be a read error. The genes are TRBV7-2 and TRBJ1-5; D possibly corresponds to TRBD1 (5 bases). Trimming took off 4 bases at V and 6 bases at J, with 13 bases between the two ends. The length of the CDR3 is 14 residues. Germline values: CDR1 SGHTA, CDR2 FQGNSA. The CDR3 loop is CASSYSQGLQPQHF. CDR3 DNA: TGTGCCAGCAGCTATAGCCAGGGACTTCAGCCCCAGCATTTT.

The chain uses TRBV7-9 and TRBJ1-2; weak D call: TRBD1 (5 bases). V shed 5 bases and J shed 7 bases, with 17 bases lying between them. The CDR3 runs 14 residues. Looked up from germline, CDR1 is SEHNR and CDR2 is FQNEAQ (reference sequence). The chain's CDR3 is CASSTSRGLRGYTF. The CDR3 coding sequence is TGTGCCAGCAGCACGTCGCGGGGACTCCGTGGCTACACCTTC. The entire variable domain, with the rest obtained from reference TRBV7-9 and TRBJ1-2, is as follows: DTGVSQNPRHKITKRGQNVTFRCDPISEHNRLYWYRQTLGQGPEFLTYFQNEAQLEKSRLLSDRFSAERPKGSFSTLEIQRTEQGDSAMYLCASSTSRGLRGYTFGSGTRLTVV.

The table lists this clonotype with a few counts. The rearrangement links TRBV9 to TRBJ2-5; 12 bases are shared with TRBD2. V lost 3 bases, J lost 5 bases, and 2 bases stayed unmatched. Germline V gene data show CDR1 as SGDLS and CDR2 as YYNGEE. This CDR3 is built from 14 residues. CDR3 coding DNA: TGTGCCAGCAGCGGGACTAGCGGGGACGAGACCCAGTACTTC. Translating it yields CASSGTSGDETQYF.

This rearrangement joins TRBV7-9 to TRBJ2-7; 7 positions match TRBD2. CDR1 SEHNR and CDR2 FQNEAQ come from the germline V gene (reference sequence). CDR3 length: 13 residues. V was clipped by 5 bases and J by 5 bases; unmatched bases: 6. The CDR3 spells CASSPIGRDEQYF. In nucleotides, the CDR3 is TGTGCCAGCAGCCCTATAGGGAGGGACGAGCAGTACTTC.

The chain recombines TRBV28 with TRBJ2-3; D ambiguous. Trimming cost V 10 bases and J 5 bases, with 7 bases left between them. This CDR3 comprises 10 residues. The germline V gene encodes CDR1 MDHEN and CDR2 SYDVKM. CDR3 DNA sequence: TGTGCCACTCAGATAGATACGCAGTATTTT. Translating it yields CATQIDTQYF.

The chain recombines TRBV7-1 with TRBJ2-5; 10 bases are a match to TRBD1. TRBV7-1 is sorted into the ORF group, with uncertain function. J was trimmed by 4 bases and V by 5 bases; bases with no gene match: 16. This CDR3 is built from 18 residues. For the CDR3, the DNA is TGTGCCAGCAGCGAGCAACTCGACAGGGGGCGAGGTCGAGAGACCCAGTACTTC. Translating it yields CASSEQLDRGRGRETQYF.

There are a few counts of this clonotype. Written as DNA, the CDR3 is TGCGCCAGCAGCCCGCCTCTAGCGGGGTGGTACAATGAGCAGTTCTTC. Translation: CASSPPLAGWYNEQFF. The chain combines TRBV4-1 with TRBJ2-1, with 9 bases lining up with TRBD2. Germline CDR1 is MGHRA and CDR2 is YSYEKL. After removal of 4 bases from V and 4 bases from J, the junction contained 8 bases not matched to a gene. The length of the CDR3 is 16 residues.